This TCR beta chain derives from a study of CD8+CD57+ T cells in acquired aplastic anemia (dated by TCRdb to the late 2010s). Study-wide context: A mean of around 3.3 ug of DNA, ranging from about 0.19 to 30 ug, was extracted from sorted CD4+ and CD8+ cells. CD8+CD57+ expansion was defined as frequency above the mean frequency observed in healthy subjects.

Patients chosen for sequencing had shown expansion of CD8+CD57+ cells by flow cytometry. Every patient had a diagnosis of severe acquired aplastic anemia based on International Study of Aplastic Anemia and Agranulocytosis and Camitta criteria. Patients had received no therapy at the time of blood sampling. In the study, sorted CD4+ and CD8+ blood T cells from patients with severe aplastic anemia and from healthy subjects underwent deep sequencing of TCR repertoires. Patients were enrolled under clinicaltrials.gov protocols 00001620, 01623167, 00001397, 00071045, 00081523 and 00961064 in the USA. Ficoll-Paque density gradient centrifugation was used to isolate peripheral blood mononuclear cells. CD4+ and CD8+ T cells were sorted by FACS or magnetic beads before DNA extraction. TCR beta VDJ combination and CDR3 sequence profiling used genomic DNA as the template. TCR repertoire sequencing was run on an Illumina HiSeq 2000. The original methods were these. TRBV/TRBJ rearrangement plots, CDR3 size and DJ length profiles, and Simpson's diversity index were used to evaluate the repertoires. The most abundant DNA sequence in the deep sequencing data was taken as the immunodominant clone. CDR3 amino acid sequences were screened for sharing across subjects and compared with published repertoires and the VDJdb database. TCRdb reprocessed the public reads (quality trimming at Q25 with fastp, clone calling with MiXCR) and kept in-frame beta chains. Rows are unified per CDR3 protein, each entry keeping the most common DNA and genes. None of the V and J calls come from the authors' own analysis; TCRdb made them. The sample table shows hundreds of thousands of distinct CDR3 sequences, and 45% to 65% are seen once. The ten largest clones take up around 1.2% of the sample.

What the research found in general, with its limitations: Twenty-nine CD8+ CDR3 sequences were shared between patients and controls but appeared highly expressed in patients and within their immunodominant clones. CD8+ Simpson's diversity did not differ significantly between patients and healthy controls (P=0.060).

Germline trimming amounts to 3 bases on V and 8 bases on J, with 17 as the count of junction bases outside the gene matches. From the cysteine up to the phenylalanine, the CDR3 has a length of 17 residues. Only CDR3 DNA remains: 51 bases, in frame from the first base. The germline V gene gives CDR1 as KGHSH and CDR2 as LQKENI. About this clonotype itself: There is no known antigen for this receptor. Base qualities are not at hand, and no much larger clone is one base apart.

The rearranged segments are TRBV18 and TRBJ1-2; 8 central bases correspond to TRBD1. Sequencing input: sorted CD4+, CD8+, or CD8+CD57+ T cells (not recorded which) from PBMCs. The clonotype was recovered from a human donor with aplastic anemia. The CDR3 reads as follows: CASSPRSLVTGDEGYTF. DNA sequence: TGTGCCAGCTCACCCCGGTCTCTTGTGACAGGGGATGAAGGCTACACCTTC.